The rows below give T cell receptor beta chains drawn from one sample of a study of OX40 agonist ivuxolimab in advanced cancers. Sequencing was performed with immunoSEQ multiplex PCR; in TCRdb, only in-frame clones are kept and a portion is missing. The profile shows about 54,000 clones, 84% of them singletons. Sequencing used CD4+ or CD8+ T cells sorted from blood, obtained in a trial of the OX40 agonist ivuxolimab. The origin of the receptors is an adult with an advanced solid tumor such as melanoma, head and neck, liver or kidney cancer. Both conserved end residues are part of each CDR3. D genes are given only for firm matches. Clone size appears in some rows only: once, few, many, or a class for an expanded clone.

TRBV19,TRBJ2-5,.,TRBD2,TGTGCCAGTAGTACTCCAAAGACTAGCGGCCAAGAGACCCAGTACTTC,CASSTPKTSGQETQYF
TRBV9,TRBJ2-1,.,.,TGTGCCAGCAGCGTAGCTGCAGACCGGACCCACAATGAGCAGTTCTTC,CASSVAADRTHNEQFF
TRBV5-1,TRBJ2-3,.,.,TGCGCCAGCAGCTTTGGGGAAATCACAGATACGCAGTATTTT,CASSFGEITDTQYF
TRBV19,TRBJ2-3,.,.,TGTGCCAGTAGTCCTAGGACAGATACGCAGTATTTT,CASSPRTDTQYF
TRBV5-1,TRBJ2-2,.,TRBD1,TGCGCCAGCAGCGGGACAGAGAACACCGGGGAGCTGTTTTTT,CASSGTENTGELFF
TRBV19,TRBJ1-5,.,.,TGTGCCAGTAGTAGGCGGACAGAAAGCAATCAGCCCCAGCATTTT,CASSRRTESNQPQHF
TRBV6-5,TRBJ1-2,.,TRBD1,TGTGCCAGCAGTCCGGTTACAGGGGTTTCAGGCTACACCTTC,CASSPVTGVSGYTF
TRBV6-5,TRBJ2-1,.,.,TGTGCCAGCAGTTTAGGACTTCCCTCAAACAATGAGCAGTTCTTC,CASSLGLPSNNEQFF
TRBV4-1,TRBJ2-1,few,TRBD2,TGCGCCAGCAGCCGGCGACTAGCGGGAGGGCAAGGGTCAAATGAGCAGTTCTTC,CASSRRLAGGQGSNEQFF
TRBV5-1,TRBJ2-7,.,TRBD1,TGCGCCAGCAGCTGGGGAGACAGGGCCTACGAGCAGTACTTC,CASSWGDRAYEQYF